These T cell receptor beta chains were read from a single sample in a study of early T cells in non-severe SARS-CoV-2 infection. A single record per CDR3 protein comes from TCRdb applying MiXCR to the 5' RACE reads. The profile shows around 55,000 distinct CDR3 sequences, under 7.5% of them singletons. The material was whole blood, obtained at baseline. Every receptor here comes from an adult who was a healthcare worker with PCR-confirmed SARS-CoV-2 infection or an uninfected control (not recorded which). CDR3s include the opening cysteine and the closing phenylalanine or tryptophan. The D gene is left open where the match is weak. A row's size may be missing; if present it is once, few, many or a size class.

cdr3_length	v_call	clone_size	j_call	d_call	cdr3_nt	cdr3_aa
11	TRBV18	-	TRBJ2-7	-	TGTGCCGGCTCGCCAGGGTCCGAGCAGTACTTC	CAGSPGSEQYF
14	TRBV6-5	few	TRBJ2-5	-	TGTGCCAGCAGCCCCTCCCCACTAGCCGGAGCGTTGTACTTC	CASSPSPLAGALYF
15	TRBV9	-	TRBJ2-1	-	TGTGCCAGCAGCGCACGGGGTGACTCCTACAATGAGCAGTTCTTC	CASSARGDSYNEQFF
16	TRBV7-6	many	TRBJ1-1	-	TGTGCCAGCAGCTTAGAGGCGGAGGAGATGAACACTGAAGCTTTCTTT	CASSLEAEEMNTEAFF
13	TRBV25-1	many	TRBJ1-2	TRBD1	TGTGCCAGCAGTCTTGGACAGGGGGCAGGCTACACCTTC	CASSLGQGAGYTF
15	TRBV5-1	many	TRBJ2-5	-	TGCGCCAGCAGCTTGACAGGCCCCTGGAAAGAGACCCAGTACTTC	CASSLTGPWKETQYF
14	TRBV12-3/TRBV12-4	many	TRBJ2-3	-	TGTGCCAGCAGTTTAAAGGCCACCGCGGATACGCAGTATTTT	CASSLKATADTQYF
14	TRBV12-3/TRBV12-4	few	TRBJ1-1	-	TGTGCCAGCAGTTTCCAGGGAGGGCTCACTGAAGCTTTCTTT	CASSFQGGLTEAFF
11	TRBV12-3/TRBV12-4	many	TRBJ2-7	-	TGTGCCAGCAGCCTCCACTACGAGCAGTACTTC	CASSLHYEQYF
14	TRBV30	-	TRBJ1-2	-	TGTGCCTGGAGTGTAACCGGGCTCTTTTATGGCTACACCTTC	CAWSVTGLFYGYTF
13	TRBV29-1	-	TRBJ1-4	-	TGCAGCGTTGTGATCACAACTAATGAAAAACTGTTTTTT	CSVVITTNEKLFF
15	TRBV24-1	few	TRBJ1-5	-	TGTGCCACCAGTGACTACGGGGGAACCAATCAGCCCCAGCATTTT	CATSDYGGTNQPQHF
12	TRBV13	few	TRBJ2-5	-	TGTGCCAGCTATAGGATCGAAGAGACCCAGTACTTC	CASYRIEETQYF
12	TRBV5-1	-	TRBJ1-1	-	TGCGCCAGCACCCCGGACGGCGGTCGGGCTTTCTTT	CASTPDGGRAFF
13	TRBV7-2	-	TRBJ1-2	-	TGTGCCAGCAGTGCCGGACAGCTCTATGGCTACACCTTC	CASSAGQLYGYTF
13	TRBV29-1	many	TRBJ1-1	-	TGCAGCGTCATACAGGGAATCTCCCTTAGGGCTTTCTTT	CSVIQGISLRAFF
14	TRBV28	many	TRBJ1-2	-	TGTGCCAGCAGTTTAATCAGACAGGCACTCGGCTACACCTTC	CASSLIRQALGYTF
14	TRBV20-1	many	TRBJ1-5	-	TGCAGTGCTACCCGGGAAGGGATGGTTCAGCCCCAGCATTTT	CSATREGMVQPQHF
15	TRBV5-4	-	TRBJ2-3	TRBD1	TGTGCCGTTACGGCTGGGGACAGATCCACAGATACGCAGTATTTT	CAVTAGDRSTDTQYF
17	TRBV7-6	few	TRBJ2-5	TRBD2	TGTGCCAGCAGCTTAGGAGCGGGGGGGCCCGGGCGAGAGACCCAGTACTTC	CASSLGAGGPGRETQYF
15	TRBV5-1	many	TRBJ2-3	TRBD2	TGCGCCAGCAGCCCTAGCGGGGCCGGGACAGATACGCAGTATTTT	CASSPSGAGTDTQYF
15	TRBV5-5	-	TRBJ1-2	-	TGTGCCAGCAGCTCCCGACAGGAAGGGGACTATGGCTACACCTTC	CASSSRQEGDYGYTF
16	TRBV7-9	few	TRBJ2-5	TRBD2	TGTGCCAGCAGCTTCAATTTGGGACTAGCCCAAGAGACCCAGTACTTC	CASSFNLGLAQETQYF
14	TRBV18	few	TRBJ2-3	-	TGTGCCAGCTCACCATTACAGGCCACAGATACGCAGTATTTT	CASSPLQATDTQYF
14	TRBV6-5	many	TRBJ1-5	-	TGTGCCAGCAGACAGGTTTATAGCAATCAGCCCCAGCATTTT	CASRQVYSNQPQHF
13	TRBV7-6	large	TRBJ2-1	-	TGTGCCAGCAGCCGGGGGCCTAACTATGAGCAGTTCTTC	CASSRGPNYEQFF
14	TRBV7-2	few	TRBJ2-4	TRBD1	TGTGCCAGCAGCGCGGACAGGGGGCCTAACATTCAGTACTTC	CASSADRGPNIQYF
13	TRBV30	-	TRBJ2-1	-	TGTGCCTGGAGTACGGGACATTATACGGAGCAGTTCTTC	CAWSTGHYTEQFF
13	TRBV5-4	-	TRBJ2-5	TRBD2	TGTGCCAGCAGCTGGCTAGCGGGGGAGACCCAGTACTTC	CASSWLAGETQYF
17	TRBV4-3	few	TRBJ1-6	-	TGCGCCAGCAGCCAAGTATGGGCACCCTTGGGGAATTCACCCCTCCACTTT	CASSQVWAPLGNSPLHF
15	TRBV9	few	TRBJ2-2	TRBD1	TGTGCCAGCAGCGCTGGACAGGGGATGGCCGGGGAGCTGTTTTTT	CASSAGQGMAGELFF